One and the same sample provided the 9 T cell receptor beta chains below, sequenced in a study of a mutant IDH1 vaccine in newly diagnosed glioma. The data were produced by immunoSEQ multiplex PCR, yet TCRdb's version contains in-frame clones alone and is incomplete. Of tens of thousands of clones listed, 75% to 95% are singletons. Time point here: baseline, week 1 (first vaccination visit). The treatment is: pre-vaccination baseline after standard-of-care therapy. Source: PBMCs, taken from a glioma patient treated with radiotherapy, temozolomide or both. These receptors were obtained from a man aged 50 or older with glioma.

The V and J genes are TRBV10-3 and TRBJ2-3; 13 bases are shared with TRBD2. The CDR3 totals 20 residues. CDR1 and CDR2 from the germline V gene are ENHRY and SYGVKD. With V trimmed by 8 bases and J by 1 base, 18 bases remained unmatched. The CDR3 DNA follows: TGTGCCATCCAAGATTGGTCCGGGACTAGCGGGGTGGGGGGCACAGATACGCAGTATTTT. Amino acids: CAIQDWSGTSGVGGTDTQYF.

CDR3 nucleotides: TGTGCCAGCAGTTTCCAGGGACCTAGGTACAATGAGCAGTTCTTC. Translating gives CASSFQGPRYNEQFF. The rearrangement links TRBV6-5 to TRBJ2-1; possibly TRBD1 or TRBD2 for D (5 bases each). The CDR3 is 15 amino acids. Germline V gene data show CDR1 as MNHEY and CDR2 as SVGAGI. With 4 bases removed from V and 4 bases from J, the gap between germline ends came to 14 bases.

The rearrangement links TRBV21-1 to TRBJ2-1; TRBD2, as called in the table, went unchecked against the DNA. TRBV21-1 is assigned pseudogene status. This CDR3 spans 16 amino acids. The CDR3 DNA follows: TGTGCCAGCAGCAAAGGGGGACTAGCGTACTACAATGAGCAGTTCTTC. Amino acids: CASSKGGLAYYNEQFF.

The V call is TRBV7-2, the J call TRBJ2-2; D not resolved. The V gene's germline CDR1 is SGHTA and CDR2 FQGNSA. This CDR3 is 12 amino acids long. V was cut by 5 bases and J by 3 bases, with 4 bases left in between. CDR3 nucleotide sequence: TGTGCCAGCAGCACTTACACCGGGGAGCTGTTTTTT. Protein product: CASSTYTGELFF.

V usage is TRBV5-1 and J usage is TRBJ2-5, with 8 bases identical to TRBD1. V gave up 2 bases and J gave up 4 bases; unmatched junction bases: 4. Germline loops: CDR1 SGHRS, CDR2 YFSETQ. The CDR3 runs to 14 residues. The chain's CDR3 is CASSLGQGGETQYF. In DNA form, the CDR3 reads TGCGCCAGCAGCTTAGGACAGGGTGGAGAGACCCAGTACTTC.

The chain links TRBV27 to TRBJ1-1; D gene unclear. CDR1 is MNHEY and CDR2 is SMNVEV in the germline V gene (reference sequence). Deletions cut 5 bases from V and 2 bases from J, with 12 bases between. This CDR3 comprises 14 residues. The CDR3 here is CASSLPGLNTEAFF. The DNA for the CDR3 is TGTGCCAGCAGTCTACCGGGCCTCAACACTGAAGCTTTCTTT.

The chain employs TRBV5-1 and TRBJ1-1; 9 nucleotides match TRBD1. Looked up from germline, CDR1 is SGHRS and CDR2 is YFSETQ. Trimming removed 1 base from V and 8 bases from J; junction bases left unmatched: 9. CDR3 length: 15 amino acids. The CDR3: CASSLSGTGSAEAFF. In DNA form, the CDR3 reads TGCGCCAGCAGCTTGTCCGGGACAGGGTCCGCGGAAGCTTTCTTT.

This chain connects TRBV10-3 to TRBJ2-1; D is undetermined. Per germline, CDR1 ENHRY and CDR2 SYGVKD. The CDR3 contains 12 residues. Between the trimmed V and J ends, which lost 11 bases and 5 bases, there was a span of 13 bases. The CDR3 region is CAVRPDNNEQFF. As DNA, the CDR3 is TGTGCCGTTCGGCCCGACAACAATGAGCAGTTCTTC.

The chain is built from TRBV13 and TRBJ2-3; D possibly corresponds to TRBD2 (5 bases). This CDR3 spans 12 amino acids. The germline V and J ends were trimmed by 5 bases and 3 bases, with 6 bases remaining between them. The germline V gene has CDR1 PRHDT and CDR2 FYEKMQ (reference sequence). Here the CDR3 reads CASSPGTDTQYF. CDR3 bases: TGTGCCAGCAGCCCGGGGACAGATACGCAGTATTTT. Full variable domain (outside the CDR3, taken from reference TRBV13 and TRBJ2-3): AAGVIQSPRHLIKEKRETATLKCYPIPRHDTVYWYQQGPGQDPQFLISFYEKMQSDKGSIPDRFSAQQFSDYHSELNMSSLELGDSALYFCASSPGTDTQYFGPGTRLTVL.